This T cell receptor beta chain was found in a study of blood T cell repertoires in COVID-19. About the study: Acute and convalescent COVID-19 samples came from the United States, Italy and Spain. From T cells, B-cell-depleted T cells, or PBMCs came the material, which was cDNA or gDNA.

CDR3 length: 14 residues. Germline assignment: CDR1 MDHEN and CDR2 SYDVKM. The V gene end was trimmed by 5 bases and the J gene end by 8 bases; junction bases not matched to a gene: 7. Per the authors' pipeline: Amplifying reference gene primers gave estimates of nucleated cell counts. Measured with immunoSEQ multiplex PCR; TCRdb has only the in-frame clones, and not every one. That table is the source of V, J and clone size, and D and trimming were worked out from the DNA. This table has over 150,000 clones, around four fifths appearing once. The J gene is TRBJ1-4, the V gene TRBV28, with 8 positions matching TRBD1. Specimen: peripheral blood. The sequence derives from a woman older than 75 with acute or convalescent COVID-19. The CDR3 here is CASSPGTGIEKLFF. CDR3 coding DNA: TGTGCCAGCAGTCCCGGGACAGGTATAGAAAAACTGTTTTTT.